This T cell receptor beta chain emerged from a study of T cell clonality in common variable immunodeficiency (dated by TCRdb to 2013 to 2016). Standard criteria, namely reduction of serum IgG, IgA and/or IgM below the normal range together with specific antibody deficiency, were applied for the diagnosis of CVID. A total of 44 subjects (approximately 15 female and some 30 male; age range roughly 9 to 64 years, mean age 40) were included in the CVID group. Most of the CVID patients and most of the healthy controls were of Caucasian heritage. At the time of study participation, every CVID subject had been on replacement immunoglobulin therapy for at least one year. No CVID subject was ill or taking immunomodulatory or immunosuppressive medication when blood was collected. From each donor, about 5 to 8 ml of heparinized peripheral whole blood was collected. Genomic DNA from adults with common variable immune deficiency (CVID) and from healthy adult controls was the source for sequencing TCRbeta CDR3 repertoires. To isolate peripheral blood mononuclear cells, diluted blood was subjected to density centrifugation over Hypaque 1077 or Ficoll-Paque. Genomic DNA was extracted from unsorted mononuclear cells by Qiagen column purification or by a centrifugation-based method.

Here is what the overall study found, with its caveats: According to the authors, finding the cause of the higher clonality in CVID would require sequencing the repertoires of T cell subpopulations. Increased TCRbeta clonality was found in CVID subjects compared with healthy controls (t-test p = 0.018), with the increase being most characteristic of about a third of subjects. Even though DNA input was equal, the average per sample came to 82,000 or so unique sequences for controls compared with about 34,000 for CVID samples. CVID subjects shared fewer TCRbeta clones with each other than healthy controls did (p < 0.0001). CVID TCRbeta sequences reportedly showed fewer deletions and N-nucleotide insertions and lacked highly modified clones with 13 or more V deletions. Correlations between repertoire features and clinical complications were limited by patient heterogeneity within the CVID cohort.

This clone was seen repeatedly, ten times or more. Its target antigen remains unknown. The CDR3 extends 3 residues past the end of the read, so its final part is completed from the germline J gene. For sequencing, equivalent amounts of genomic DNA were input from CVID and control samples. For every sample, a 60 bp segment covering the rearranged TCRbeta CDR3 region was amplified and then sequenced. TCRbeta amplification used the immunoSEQ assay, a bias-corrected multiplex PCR with high-throughput sequencing. The paper's processing steps were these. Each unique nucleotide sequence was treated as a clone and annotated with V, D and J genes, copy number and frequency. Sequences were labeled productive if in frame, and non-productive if out of frame or containing stop codons. As previously described, Shannon's entropy was used to calculate clonality. The predicted amino acid sequences of productive clones were used to derive the mean CDR3 Kyte-Doolittle hydropathy. Using the R hclust function, scaled V gene usage was clustered hierarchically with Manhattan distance and complete linkage. To assess clone sharing by CDR3 amino acid sequence, 12 repertoires per group were resampled over 100 rounds. Repertoires were searched for 70 published EBV-specific and 245 published CMV-specific TCRbeta sequences. After a couple of CVID samples that produced fewer than 10,000 sequences were dropped from the analysis, some 42 CVID repertoires remained. TCRdb stores this immuneACCESS table with in-frame sequences only. Part of the clones is absent; in the studies checked, under half of the shortfall reflects unresolved V genes, and no reason is known for the rest. That table gives V, J and clone size, and the DNA gave D and trimming. For this sample, some 34,000 clones are listed, none of them singletons. The top ten clones comprise approximately 7% of the sample.

V loses 2 bases of germline sequence and J loses 0 bases, and the interval between the two ends is 11 bases. As encoded in the germline V gene, CDR1 is SGHTA while CDR2 is FQGTGA. The CDR3 runs 15 amino acids, cysteine and phenylalanine included. Of the CDR3's DNA, 36 bases were read; they are in frame from base 1. This TCR was sampled from a human donor with common variable immunodeficiency. The chain is made from TRBV7-3 and TRBJ2-7, with a weak D call of TRBD1 (5 bases match). What was sequenced was peripheral blood mononuclear cells. Here the CDR3 is given as CASSLQGSDSYEQYF. The sequenced CDR3 bases are TGTGCCAGCAGCTTACAGGGCTCTGACTCCTACGAG.